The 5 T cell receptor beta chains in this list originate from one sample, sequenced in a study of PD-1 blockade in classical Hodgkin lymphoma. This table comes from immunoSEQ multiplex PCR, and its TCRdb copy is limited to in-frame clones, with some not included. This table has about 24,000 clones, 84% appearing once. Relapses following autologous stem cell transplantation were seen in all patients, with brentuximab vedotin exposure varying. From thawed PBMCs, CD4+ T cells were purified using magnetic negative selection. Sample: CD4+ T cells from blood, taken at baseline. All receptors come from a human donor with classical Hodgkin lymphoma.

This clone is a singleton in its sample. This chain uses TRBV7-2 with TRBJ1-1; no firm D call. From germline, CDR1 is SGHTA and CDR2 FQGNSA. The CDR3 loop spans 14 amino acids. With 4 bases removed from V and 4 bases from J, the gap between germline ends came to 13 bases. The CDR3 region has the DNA TGTGCCAGCAGCTCACAAGGAGGAGGCACTGAAGCTTTCTTT. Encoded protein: CASSSQGGGTEAFF. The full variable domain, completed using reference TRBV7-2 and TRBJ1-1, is GAGVSQSPSNKVTEKGKDVELRCDPISGHTALYWYRQSLGQGLEFLIYFQGNSAPDKSGLPSDRFSAERTGGSVSTLTIQRTQQEDSAVYLCASSSQGGGTEAFFGQGTRLTVV.

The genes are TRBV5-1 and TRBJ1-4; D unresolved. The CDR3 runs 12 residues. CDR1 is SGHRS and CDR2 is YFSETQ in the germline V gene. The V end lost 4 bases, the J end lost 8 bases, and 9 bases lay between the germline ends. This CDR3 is CASSPGGEKLFF. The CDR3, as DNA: TGCGCCAGCAGCCCCGGAGGGGAAAAACTGTTTTTT.

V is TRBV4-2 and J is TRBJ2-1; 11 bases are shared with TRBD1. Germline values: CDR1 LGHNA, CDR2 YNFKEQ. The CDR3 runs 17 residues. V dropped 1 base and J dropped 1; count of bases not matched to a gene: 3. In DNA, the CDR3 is TGTGCCAGCAGCCAAGGGACAGGGGGCGCTTCCTACAATGAGCAGTTCTTC. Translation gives CASSQGTGGASYNEQFF.

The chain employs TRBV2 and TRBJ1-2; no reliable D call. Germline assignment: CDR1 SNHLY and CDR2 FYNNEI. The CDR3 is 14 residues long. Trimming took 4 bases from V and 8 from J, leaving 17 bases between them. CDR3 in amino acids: CASSVGQPPRGYTF. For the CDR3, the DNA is TGTGCCAGCAGTGTCGGGCAGCCCCCGAGGGGCTACACCTTC. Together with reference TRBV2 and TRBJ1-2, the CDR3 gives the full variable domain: EPEVTQTPSHQVTQMGQEVILRCVPISNHLYFYWYRQILGQKVEFLVSFYNNEISEKSEIFDDQFSVERPDGSNFTLKIRSTKLEDSAMYFCASSVGQPPRGYTFGSGTRLTVV.

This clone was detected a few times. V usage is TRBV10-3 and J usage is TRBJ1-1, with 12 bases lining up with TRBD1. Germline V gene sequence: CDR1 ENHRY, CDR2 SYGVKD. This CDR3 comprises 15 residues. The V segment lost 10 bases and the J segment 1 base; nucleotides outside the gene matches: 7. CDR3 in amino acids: CASTGTGGTNTEAFF. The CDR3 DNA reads TGTGCCAGTACCGGGACAGGGGGCACGAACACTGAAGCTTTCTTT.